This TCR beta chain derives from a study of shared clonotypes between healthy human individuals. V trimming: 5 bases; J trimming: 6 bases; junction bases outside the gene matches: 14. The CDR3 is 17 residues long. The germline V gene encodes CDR1 MDHEN and CDR2 SYDVKM. Using immunoSEQ multiplex PCR, the repertoire was profiled, and TCRdb retains in-frame clones only, with some absent. The data show roughly 640,000 clones, 74% seen once. V and J are TRBV28 and TRBJ2-2, with 8 bases that match TRBD2. The sequencing sample was made of memory CD4+ T cells sorted from blood. Subset given: CD45RA-negative fraction. The clonotype comes from a woman in her thirties in good health. For the CDR3, the DNA is TGTGCCAGCAGTCCTCGAGAGGGACTAGAGTCGGCCGGGGAGCTGTTTTTT. Translated: CASSPREGLESAGELFF.